These T cell receptor beta chains were read from a single sample in a study of cytomegalovirus exposure and HLA in healthy donors. Clones were sequenced by immunoSEQ multiplex PCR, and TCRdb holds only the in-frame ones, with some missing. The table shows 110,000 to 150,000 clones, with about 72% occurring only once. Input material: PBMCs. These receptors were collected from a man in his sixties in good health and CMV-seronegative. CDR3s include the opening cysteine and the closing phenylalanine or tryptophan. Each record gives: J gene, D gene, clone size, V gene, CDR3 DNA, CDR3 protein. The D gene is left open where the match is weak. Size tells how often a clone was seen (once, few, many) or the class of an expanded clone, and some rows leave it out.

J gene: TRBJ2-7
D gene: -
clone size: -
V gene: TRBV5-6
CDR3 DNA: TGTGCCAGCAGCCCGGGTCCCGGCAGTACCTACGAGCAGTACTTC
CDR3 protein: CASSPGPGSTYEQYF

J gene: TRBJ2-3
D gene: TRBD1
clone size: once
V gene: TRBV9
CDR3 DNA: TGTGCCAGCAGCAAACAGGGGGCGAGCACAGATACGCAGTATTTT
CDR3 protein: CASSKQGASTDTQYF

J gene: TRBJ1-1
D gene: TRBD1
clone size: -
V gene: TRBV7-3
CDR3 DNA: TGTGCCAGCAGCTTAACCCCAGGGGGCGAAGCTTTCTTT
CDR3 protein: CASSLTPGGEAFF

J gene: TRBJ1-3
D gene: TRBD1
clone size: -
V gene: TRBV7-9
CDR3 DNA: TGTGCCAGCAGTTTCGGACAGGGAACGGGAAACACCATATATTTT
CDR3 protein: CASSFGQGTGNTIYF

J gene: TRBJ1-3
D gene: -
clone size: -
V gene: TRBV5-1
CDR3 DNA: TGCGCCAGCAGCTTACAGGGCCCTGGAAACACCATATATTTT
CDR3 protein: CASSLQGPGNTIYF

J gene: TRBJ2-7
D gene: TRBD2
clone size: -
V gene: TRBV10-3
CDR3 DNA: TGTGCCATCAGCGGGGGGGGGTCCGTCGGCGAGCAGTACTTC
CDR3 protein: CAISGGGSVGEQYF

J gene: TRBJ1-5
D gene: TRBD1
clone size: few
V gene: TRBV2
CDR3 DNA: TGTGCCAGCAGGGCCCGGGACAGTAGCAATCAGCCCCAGCATTTT
CDR3 protein: CASRARDSSNQPQHF

J gene: TRBJ2-3
D gene: TRBD2
clone size: few
V gene: TRBV7-9
CDR3 DNA: TGTGCCAGCAGCTTTCCCCTAGCGGGAACCCGTTCTAGCACAGATACGCAGTATTTT
CDR3 protein: CASSFPLAGTRSSTDTQYF

J gene: TRBJ1-2
D gene: TRBD1
clone size: -
V gene: TRBV7-9
CDR3 DNA: TGTGCCAGCAGCTTAGAAGGGGGCGATGGCTACACCTTC
CDR3 protein: CASSLEGGDGYTF

J gene: TRBJ2-1
D gene: TRBD2
clone size: -
V gene: TRBV5-4
CDR3 DNA: TGTGCCAGCAGTCCCCGGACTAGCGGGAGTTCCCGTGAGCAGTTCTTC
CDR3 protein: CASSPRTSGSSREQFF

J gene: TRBJ2-7
D gene: -
clone size: -
V gene: TRBV6-1
CDR3 DNA: TGTGCCAGCAGTGAATCAGCCGGGACATCCTCCTACGAGCAGTACTTC
CDR3 protein: CASSESAGTSSYEQYF

J gene: TRBJ2-1
D gene: -
clone size: -
V gene: TRBV27
CDR3 DNA: TGTGCCAGCAGTTTGAGGGACACAGGGAGGGCATACAATGAGCAGTTCTTC
CDR3 protein: CASSLRDTGRAYNEQFF

J gene: TRBJ2-3
D gene: TRBD2
clone size: -
V gene: TRBV18
CDR3 DNA: TGTGCCAGCTCAAGGGGGACTAGCGGAGCTACACGCACAGATACGCAGTATTTT
CDR3 protein: CASSRGTSGATRTDTQYF

J gene: TRBJ2-7
D gene: TRBD2
clone size: few
V gene: TRBV29-1
CDR3 DNA: TGCAGCACGTCTAGCGGGACCTACGAGCAGTACTTC
CDR3 protein: CSTSSGTYEQYF

J gene: TRBJ1-1
D gene: -
clone size: once
V gene: TRBV19
CDR3 DNA: TGTGCCAGCACCGACAGTGCGAACACTGAAGCTTTCTTT
CDR3 protein: CASTDSANTEAFF

J gene: TRBJ2-2
D gene: TRBD2
clone size: -
V gene: TRBV5-4
CDR3 DNA: TGTGCCAGCAGCTTCCCCGGACTAGCGGGAGGGGCGGACACCGGGGAGCTGTTTTTT
CDR3 protein: CASSFPGLAGGADTGELFF

J gene: TRBJ1-2
D gene: -
clone size: -
V gene: TRBV7-2
CDR3 DNA: TGTGCCAGCAGCCAGAACCAACAGGGCTGGGATGGCTACACCTTC
CDR3 protein: CASSQNQQGWDGYTF

J gene: TRBJ1-4
D gene: -
clone size: -
V gene: TRBV27
CDR3 DNA: TGTGCCAGCAGGTCGAGTTCAGCGTATGATAATGAAAAACTGTTTTTT
CDR3 protein: CASRSSSAYDNEKLFF

J gene: TRBJ2-2
D gene: -
clone size: few
V gene: TRBV25-1
CDR3 DNA: TGTGCCAGCAGAAGGGGATCGGACACCGGGGAGCTGTTTTTT
CDR3 protein: CASRRGSDTGELFF

J gene: TRBJ2-7
D gene: TRBD2
clone size: once
V gene: TRBV10-1
CDR3 DNA: TGCGCCAGCAGCATGACTAGCGCGGGCGAGCAGTACTTC
CDR3 protein: CASSMTSAGEQYF

J gene: TRBJ2-7
D gene: -
clone size: -
V gene: TRBV28
CDR3 DNA: TGTGCCAGCAGTTTAGACTTGGCCGTGACAGGAGACCACGAGCAGTACTTC
CDR3 protein: CASSLDLAVTGDHEQYF

J gene: TRBJ2-3
D gene: -
clone size: -
V gene: TRBV28
CDR3 DNA: TGTGCCAGCAGTACGGGAGAACGCGATACGCAGTATTTT
CDR3 protein: CASSTGERDTQYF

J gene: TRBJ1-2
D gene: TRBD1
clone size: few
V gene: TRBV28
CDR3 DNA: TGTGCCAGCAGTCTGACAGGGGGCAGTGGCTACACCTTC
CDR3 protein: CASSLTGGSGYTF

J gene: TRBJ2-7
D gene: -
clone size: few
V gene: TRBV28
CDR3 DNA: TGTGCCAGCAGTTTAGACAGGCGCTACGAGCAGTACTTC
CDR3 protein: CASSLDRRYEQYF

J gene: TRBJ2-1
D gene: -
clone size: -
V gene: TRBV9
CDR3 DNA: TGTGCCAGCAGCGTAGTCTCAGCTAGCTCCTACAATGAGCAGTTCTTC
CDR3 protein: CASSVVSASSYNEQFF

J gene: TRBJ1-2
D gene: TRBD1
clone size: -
V gene: TRBV11-2
CDR3 DNA: TGTGCCAGCAGATGGACAGGAGGGGATGGCTACACCTTC
CDR3 protein: CASRWTGGDGYTF

J gene: TRBJ1-1
D gene: -
clone size: -
V gene: TRBV11-2
CDR3 DNA: TGTGCCAGCAGGAACATCAGGGGTACGGACACTGAAGCTTTCTTT
CDR3 protein: CASRNIRGTDTEAFF

J gene: TRBJ1-1
D gene: -
clone size: few
V gene: TRBV11-1
CDR3 DNA: TGTGCCAGCAGCCGAGGAGGTGAGGAAGCTTTCTTT
CDR3 protein: CASSRGGEEAFF

J gene: TRBJ2-2
D gene: -
clone size: -
V gene: TRBV7-8
CDR3 DNA: TGTGCCAGCAGCTCCAGGTTGGCCGGGGAGCTGTTTTTT
CDR3 protein: CASSSRLAGELFF

J gene: TRBJ2-7
D gene: -
clone size: few
V gene: TRBV5-8
CDR3 DNA: TGTGCCAGCAATTGGGAGGCTTACGAGCAGTACTTC
CDR3 protein: CASNWEAYEQYF

J gene: TRBJ2-3
D gene: TRBD2
clone size: -
V gene: TRBV5-1
CDR3 DNA: TGCGCCAGCAGCTTGAGGACTAGCGGGAGGGCCAGTGATACGCAGTATTTT
CDR3 protein: CASSLRTSGRASDTQYF

J gene: TRBJ1-5
D gene: -
clone size: -
V gene: TRBV5-8
CDR3 DNA: TGTGCCAGCAGTTTATCCGCACTGGACAGTATTAGCAATCAGCCCCAGCATTTT
CDR3 protein: CASSLSALDSISNQPQHF

J gene: TRBJ1-3
D gene: -
clone size: -
V gene: TRBV7-8
CDR3 DNA: TGTGCCAGCAGCTATACAGGGTCTGGAAACACCATATATTTT
CDR3 protein: CASSYTGSGNTIYF

J gene: TRBJ2-5
D gene: TRBD2
clone size: -
V gene: TRBV5-1
CDR3 DNA: TGCGCCAGCAGCTTGAGTTGGGCGGGAGGAGAGACCCAGTACTTC
CDR3 protein: CASSLSWAGGETQYF

J gene: TRBJ2-2
D gene: -
clone size: -
V gene: TRBV5-6
CDR3 DNA: TGTGCCAGCAGCTTGGCGGGCAGGGGGGACACCGGGGAGCTGTTTTTT
CDR3 protein: CASSLAGRGDTGELFF

J gene: TRBJ2-7
D gene: -
clone size: -
V gene: TRBV7-8
CDR3 DNA: TGTGCCAGCAGCTTAGTCAGCAGGGTTCCTACCTACGAGCAGTACTTC
CDR3 protein: CASSLVSRVPTYEQYF

J gene: TRBJ1-2
D gene: TRBD1
clone size: -
V gene: TRBV29-1
CDR3 DNA: TGCAGCGTTGAATCCGGGACAGAGTATGGCTACACCTTC
CDR3 protein: CSVESGTEYGYTF

J gene: TRBJ1-2
D gene: -
clone size: -
V gene: TRBV19
CDR3 DNA: TGTGCCGGCCGAACAGGGCCGAACTATGGCTACACCTTC
CDR3 protein: CAGRTGPNYGYTF

J gene: TRBJ2-1
D gene: TRBD2
clone size: -
V gene: TRBV7-6
CDR3 DNA: TGTGCCAGCAGCCCTACTTCTAGCGGCTACAATGAGCAGTTCTTC
CDR3 protein: CASSPTSSGYNEQFF

J gene: TRBJ1-5
D gene: -
clone size: -
V gene: TRBV7-2
CDR3 DNA: TGTGCCAGCAGCGCACCGGACAGTCTACTGAATCAGCCCCAGCATTTT
CDR3 protein: CASSAPDSLLNQPQHF

J gene: TRBJ1-3
D gene: -
clone size: -
V gene: TRBV29-1
CDR3 DNA: TGCAGCGTAGCTCAAGCCTCTGGAAACACCATATATTTT
CDR3 protein: CSVAQASGNTIYF

J gene: TRBJ2-7
D gene: -
clone size: once
V gene: TRBV5-6
CDR3 DNA: TGTGCCAGCAGCAACCGTCCCCAGGGTGAGGACGAGCAGTACTTC
CDR3 protein: CASSNRPQGEDEQYF

J gene: TRBJ2-7
D gene: TRBD2
clone size: few
V gene: TRBV9
CDR3 DNA: TGTGCCAGCAGCGCCCCCGGGACTAGCGGTAGTGGGGTGCAGTACTTC
CDR3 protein: CASSAPGTSGSGVQYF

J gene: TRBJ2-4
D gene: -
clone size: -
V gene: TRBV4-1
CDR3 DNA: TGCGCCAGCAGCCAAGAGAGGTGGAGGGCGGCCATTCAGTACTTC
CDR3 protein: CASSQERWRAAIQYF

J gene: TRBJ1-1
D gene: -
clone size: -
V gene: TRBV7-7
CDR3 DNA: TGTGCTAGCAGCCCCGATGAGATGAACACTGAAGCTTTCTTT
CDR3 protein: CASSPDEMNTEAFF

J gene: TRBJ2-5
D gene: -
clone size: -
V gene: TRBV2
CDR3 DNA: TGTGCCAGCAGACAGGCGCAAGAGACCCAGTACTTC
CDR3 protein: CASRQAQETQYF

J gene: TRBJ1-5
D gene: -
clone size: -
V gene: TRBV7-2
CDR3 DNA: TGTGCCAGCAGCTTAGTGGGGACACTACTTGACCCCCAGCATTTT
CDR3 protein: CASSLVGTLLDPQHF

J gene: TRBJ1-4
D gene: -
clone size: -
V gene: TRBV30
CDR3 DNA: TGTGCCTGGAGTGTAGGTGAAGGACAGAAAGCCGAAAAACTGTTTTTT
CDR3 protein: CAWSVGEGQKAEKLFF

J gene: TRBJ2-5
D gene: TRBD2
clone size: -
V gene: TRBV18
CDR3 DNA: TGTGCCAGCTCACCAACTGGACTAGTGGACCAAGAGACCCAGTACTTC
CDR3 protein: CASSPTGLVDQETQYF

J gene: TRBJ2-5
D gene: TRBD2
clone size: -
V gene: TRBV5-1
CDR3 DNA: TGCGCCAGCAGCTTCGCTAGCGGGAGGGTCTCAGAGACCCAGTACTTC
CDR3 protein: CASSFASGRVSETQYF

J gene: TRBJ2-1
D gene: TRBD1
clone size: -
V gene: TRBV13
CDR3 DNA: TGTGCCAGCAGCGAAGACAGGGATTCCAATGAGCAGTTCTTC
CDR3 protein: CASSEDRDSNEQFF

J gene: TRBJ2-2
D gene: -
clone size: -
V gene: TRBV28
CDR3 DNA: TGTACTACAGGGAGGAACACCGGGGAGCTGTTTTTT
CDR3 protein: CTTGRNTGELFF

J gene: TRBJ2-1
D gene: TRBD2
clone size: -
V gene: TRBV30
CDR3 DNA: TGTGCCTGGAGTGTAACTGCGGGAGGATATGAGCAGTTCTTC
CDR3 protein: CAWSVTAGGYEQFF

J gene: TRBJ1-1
D gene: TRBD1
clone size: -
V gene: TRBV29-1
CDR3 DNA: TGCAGCGCGGGACAGGGGTACACTGAAGCTTTCTTT
CDR3 protein: CSAGQGYTEAFF

J gene: TRBJ2-1
D gene: TRBD1
clone size: -
V gene: TRBV28
CDR3 DNA: TGTGCCAGCAGCCTAGGGACAGTATACAATGAGCAGTTCTTC
CDR3 protein: CASSLGTVYNEQFF

J gene: TRBJ1-5
D gene: -
clone size: -
V gene: TRBV2
CDR3 DNA: TGTGCCAGCAGTTGGCCCCAGGGAGGGAGCAATCAGCCCCAGCATTTT
CDR3 protein: CASSWPQGGSNQPQHF

J gene: TRBJ2-3
D gene: -
clone size: few
V gene: TRBV5-1
CDR3 DNA: TGCGCCAGCAGCTTGGGGACAGGCACAGATACGCAGTATTTT
CDR3 protein: CASSLGTGTDTQYF

J gene: TRBJ1-2
D gene: TRBD1
clone size: once
V gene: TRBV30
CDR3 DNA: TGTGCCTGGAGTGGGGGGGGACAGGGAGATTATAACTATGGCTACACCTTC
CDR3 protein: CAWSGGGQGDYNYGYTF

J gene: TRBJ2-3
D gene: -
clone size: -
V gene: TRBV27
CDR3 DNA: TGTGCCAGCAGTTTAGGGCTACCCACCACAGATACGCAGTATTTT
CDR3 protein: CASSLGLPTTDTQYF